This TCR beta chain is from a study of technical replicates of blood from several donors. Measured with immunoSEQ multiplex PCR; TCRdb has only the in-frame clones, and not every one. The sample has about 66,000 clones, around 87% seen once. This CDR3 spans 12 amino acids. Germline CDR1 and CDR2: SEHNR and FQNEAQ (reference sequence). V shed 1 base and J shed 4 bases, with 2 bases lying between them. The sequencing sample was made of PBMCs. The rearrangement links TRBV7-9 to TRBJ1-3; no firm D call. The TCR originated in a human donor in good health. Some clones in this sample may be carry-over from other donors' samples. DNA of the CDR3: TGTGCCAGCAGCTTAGTAGGAAACACCATATATTTT. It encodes CASSLVGNTIYF.